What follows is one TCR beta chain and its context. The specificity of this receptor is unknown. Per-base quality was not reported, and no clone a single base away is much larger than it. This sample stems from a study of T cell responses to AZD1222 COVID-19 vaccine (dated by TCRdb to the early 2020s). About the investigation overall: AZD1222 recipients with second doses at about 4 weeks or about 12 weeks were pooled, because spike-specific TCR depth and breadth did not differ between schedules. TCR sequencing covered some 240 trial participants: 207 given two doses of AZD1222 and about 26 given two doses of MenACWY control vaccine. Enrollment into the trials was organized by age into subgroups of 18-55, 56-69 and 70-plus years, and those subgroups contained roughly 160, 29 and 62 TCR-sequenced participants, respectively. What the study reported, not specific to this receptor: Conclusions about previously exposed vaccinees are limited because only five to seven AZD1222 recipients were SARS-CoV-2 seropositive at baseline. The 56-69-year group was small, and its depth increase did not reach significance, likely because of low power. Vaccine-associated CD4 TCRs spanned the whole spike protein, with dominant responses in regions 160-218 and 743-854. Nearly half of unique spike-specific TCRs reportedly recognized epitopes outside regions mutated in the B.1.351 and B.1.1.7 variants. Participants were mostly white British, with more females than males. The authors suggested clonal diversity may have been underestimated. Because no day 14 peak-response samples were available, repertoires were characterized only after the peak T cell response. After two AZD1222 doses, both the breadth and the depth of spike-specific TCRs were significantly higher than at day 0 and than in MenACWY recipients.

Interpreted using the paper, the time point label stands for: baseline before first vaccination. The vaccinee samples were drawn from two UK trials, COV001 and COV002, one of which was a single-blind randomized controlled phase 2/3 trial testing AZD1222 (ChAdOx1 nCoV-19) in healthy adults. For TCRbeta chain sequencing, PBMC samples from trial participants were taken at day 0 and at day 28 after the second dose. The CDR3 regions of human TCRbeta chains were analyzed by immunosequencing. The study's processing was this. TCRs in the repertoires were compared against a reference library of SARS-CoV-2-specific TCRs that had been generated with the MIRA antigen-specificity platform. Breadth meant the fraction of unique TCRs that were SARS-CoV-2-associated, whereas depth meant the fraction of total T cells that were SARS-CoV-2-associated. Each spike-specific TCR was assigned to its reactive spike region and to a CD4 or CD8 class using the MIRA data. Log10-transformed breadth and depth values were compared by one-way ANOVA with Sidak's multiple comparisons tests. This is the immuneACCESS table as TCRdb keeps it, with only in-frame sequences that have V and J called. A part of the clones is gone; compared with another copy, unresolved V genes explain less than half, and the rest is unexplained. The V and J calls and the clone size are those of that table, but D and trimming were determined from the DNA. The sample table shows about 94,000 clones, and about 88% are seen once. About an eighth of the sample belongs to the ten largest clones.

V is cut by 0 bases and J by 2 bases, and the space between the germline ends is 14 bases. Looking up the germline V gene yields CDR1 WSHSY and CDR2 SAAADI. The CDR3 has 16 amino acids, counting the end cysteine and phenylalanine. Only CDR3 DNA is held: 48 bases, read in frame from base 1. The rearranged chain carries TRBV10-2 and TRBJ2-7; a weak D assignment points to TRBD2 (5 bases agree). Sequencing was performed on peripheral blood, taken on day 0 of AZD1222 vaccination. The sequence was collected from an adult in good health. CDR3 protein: CASSESTGWGAYEQYF. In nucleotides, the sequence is TGCGCCAGCAGTGAGTCGACGGGGTGGGGAGCCTACGAGCAGTACTTC.